Listed here are 27 T cell receptor beta chains from one sample, sequenced in a study of T cell changes during pregnancy in multiple sclerosis (dated by TCRdb to between 2019 and 2020). Libraries were made using the immunoSEQ multiplex PCR assay. Imported from immuneACCESS, the table was reduced by TCRdb to in-frame sequences with V and J called. These copies leave out some clones; in studies compared against another copy, an unresolved V gene accounts for under half, and the cause of the remainder is not known. Within this sample are about 34,000 clones, with just over 90% of them counted one time only. The ten biggest clones cover around 13% of the sample. Source: CD8+ T cells from peripheral blood mononuclear cells, taken in the first trimester of pregnancy. These receptors all stem from a female donor with multiple sclerosis, enrolled in a pregnancy study.

This clone was observed once. The gene calls are TRBV5-4 and TRBJ2-7; weak D call: TRBD2 (7 bases). Trimming took off 4 bases at V and 0 bases at J, with 17 bases between the two ends. The CDR3 spans 16 residues. The germline V gene encodes CDR1 SGHNT and CDR2 YYREEE (reference sequence). The CDR3 DNA is TGTGCCAGCAGCGACATTGGGGGCGGGAGCTCCTACGAGCAGTACTTC. Translated: CASSDIGGGSSYEQYF.

The chain links TRBV27 to TRBJ1-5, with 9 nucleotides matching TRBD1. V was clipped by 6 bases and J by 2 bases; unmatched bases: 11. The germline gives CDR1 MNHEY, CDR2 SMNVEV (reference sequence). The CDR3 is 17 residues long. The CDR3 nucleotides are TGTGCCAGCAGCGACCGAAGGACAGGGGTGGGCAATCAGCCCCAGCATTTT. Amino acids: CASSDRRTGVGNQPQHF.

CDR3 nucleotide sequence: TGTGCCAGCAGCTTATTCCTGAGCTCCTACAATGAGCAGTTCTTC. It yields the protein CASSLFLSSYNEQFF. The chain couples TRBV5-8 to TRBJ2-1; D remains ambiguous. Trimming shortened V by 2 bases and J by 0 bases, and 9 bases separated the two germline ends. Germline CDR1 and CDR2: SGHTS and YDEGEE. CDR3 length: 15 residues.

This chain uses TRBV4-1 with TRBJ2-1, with 11 bases matching TRBD2. Trimming took 4 bases from V and 12 from J; bases not matched to a gene: 11. Germline CDR1 is MGHRA and CDR2 is YSYEKL. This CDR3 contains 15 residues. The CDR3 DNA sequence: TGCGCCAGCAGCCTCCGACTAGCGGGACCCCCGGGGCAGTTCTTC. Its protein is CASSLRLAGPPGQFF.

The chain joins TRBV11-2 to TRBJ1-1; 8 bases map to TRBD1. The V and J ends lost 1 base and 2 bases, in that order; junction bases with no gene match: 3. From germline, CDR1 is SGHAT and CDR2 FQNNGV. The CDR3 has 15 amino acids. CDR3 DNA sequence: TGTGCCAGCAGCTTAGCACAGGGGGACAACACTGAAGCTTTCTTT. The encoded protein is CASSLAQGDNTEAFF.

V usage is TRBV14 and J usage is TRBJ1-3, with D hard to call. This CDR3 has 14 amino acids. V dropped 3 bases and J dropped 1 base, with 7 bases sitting between them. Germline V gives CDR1 SGHDN, CDR2 FVKESK. The CDR3 loop is CASSQRGSGNTIYF. The CDR3 nucleotides read TGTGCCAGCAGCCAGCGGGGATCTGGAAACACCATATATTTT.

J is TRBJ2-2 and V is TRBV28; 14 positions match TRBD2. Losses at the gene ends were 3 bases for V and 6 bases for J; bases not matched to a gene: 9. The CDR3 loop spans 18 amino acids. The germline V gene has CDR1 MDHEN and CDR2 SYDVKM. The CDR3 sequence: CASSLVGTSGSRSGELFF. The CDR3 DNA sequence: TGTGCCAGCAGTTTGGTTGGGACTAGCGGGAGTCGGTCCGGGGAGCTGTTTTTT. Drawing the rest from reference TRBV28 and TRBJ2-2, the complete variable domain is DVKVTQSSRYLVKRTGEKVFLECVQDMDHENMFWYRQDPGLGLRLIYFSYDVKMKEKGDIPEGYSVSREKKERFSLILESASTNQTSMYLCASSLVGTSGSRSGELFFGEGSRLTVL.

The chain employs TRBV6-4 and TRBJ2-3, with no clear D. Germline CDR1 reads MRHNA; CDR2 reads SNTAGT. The CDR3 sequence is 15 residues long. V shed 0 bases and J shed 2 bases, with 9 bases lying between them. The CDR3 region has the DNA TGTGCCAGCAGTGACTCGATTGGCTCCACAGATACGCAGTATTTT. Translation gives CASSDSIGSTDTQYF.

On this clone: This CDR3 is also generated by other DNA sequences in the sample. V and J are TRBV2 and TRBJ2-5; D gene unclear. From germline, CDR1 is SNHLY and CDR2 FYNNEI. V gave up 3 bases and J gave up 4 bases, with 9 bases separating them. This CDR3 has 13 residues. In DNA form, the CDR3 reads TGTGCCAGCAGTGATTCCGAGTTAGAGACCCAGTACTTC. This codes for CASSDSELETQYF.

The chain links TRBV6-5 to TRBJ2-3, with 7 positions matching TRBD1. The ends lost 6 bases at V and 4 bases at J; junction bases unmatched: 4. This CDR3 has 13 amino acids. Germline CDR1 and CDR2: MNHEY and SVGAGI. The CDR3 DNA is TGTGCCAGCAGCCCGACAGGGCCAGATACGCAGTATTTT. It encodes CASSPTGPDTQYF.

The gene calls are TRBV27 and TRBJ1-5, with D hard to call. The V end lost 3 bases, the J end lost 0 bases, and 9 bases lay between the germline ends. Per germline, CDR1 MNHEY and CDR2 SMNVEV (reference sequence). This CDR3 contains 15 residues. In DNA, the CDR3 is TGTGCCAGCAGTTTCACCGGGTATAGCAATCAGCCCCAGCATTTT. It codes for CASSFTGYSNQPQHF.

The chain recombines TRBV28 with TRBJ2-4; 7 bases line up with TRBD1. The CDR3 contains 17 residues. V lost 5 bases and J lost 0; bases outside the gene matches: 10. Per the germline V gene, CDR1 is MDHEN and CDR2 is SYDVKM. CDR3 loop: CASSPPKGQLAKNIQYF. In DNA form, the CDR3 reads TGTGCCAGCAGTCCGCCCAAGGGACAGCTAGCCAAAAACATTCAGTACTTC. Variable domain in full (rest from reference TRBV28 and TRBJ2-4): DVKVTQSSRYLVKRTGEKVFLECVQDMDHENMFWYRQDPGLGLRLIYFSYDVKMKEKGDIPEGYSVSREKKERFSLILESASTNQTSMYLCASSPPKGQLAKNIQYFGAGTRLSVL.

The V and J genes are TRBV5-1 and TRBJ2-6; D is possibly TRBD1 (6 bases). The V gene's germline CDR1 is SGHRS and CDR2 YFSETQ. CDR3 size: 17 residues. V gave up 5 bases and J gave up 0 bases, with 15 bases separating them. The CDR3 DNA reads as TGCGCCAGCAGGTACAGGGATGTTAACTCTGGGGCCAACGTCCTGACTTTC. Translating gives CASRYRDVNSGANVLTF.

The chain joins TRBV14 to TRBJ2-5, with TRBD2 matching 14 bases. V lost 4 bases and J lost 2; bases outside the gene matches: 6. The CDR3 is made up of 17 amino acids. From germline, CDR1 is SGHDN and CDR2 FVKESK. The CDR3 bases are TGTGCCAGCAGCCTCGGGACTAGCGGGGGAACTCAAGAGACCCAGTACTTC. Its protein is CASSLGTSGGTQETQYF.

As DNA, the CDR3 is TGCAGCGTTGATCGGGTCGGTGAAACTGAAGCTTTCTTT. Protein product: CSVDRVGETEAFF. V is TRBV29-1 and J is TRBJ1-1; D is ambiguous. Germline CDR1 is SQVTM and CDR2 is ANQGSEA. This CDR3 has 13 amino acids. V lost 3 bases and J 5 bases, leaving 13 bases between the germline ends.

The chain couples TRBV2 to TRBJ2-4, with 11 bases lining up with TRBD1. This CDR3 is 16 amino acids long. Per germline, CDR1 SNHLY and CDR2 FYNNEI. The V gene end was trimmed by 7 bases and the J gene end by 6 bases; junction bases not matched to a gene: 11. CDR3 coding DNA: TGTGCCAGCACCGGGACAGGGGGGTCTGTGGGAAACATTCAGTACTTC. Residues: CASTGTGGSVGNIQYF.

The chain carries TRBV28 and TRBJ2-1; D unresolved. Trimming pared 4 bases from V and 0 bases from J, leaving 7 bases between. Germline V gene data show CDR1 as MDHEN and CDR2 as SYDVKM. The CDR3 consists of 14 residues. CDR3 sequence (DNA): TGTGCCAGCAGTTACAGTAGCTCCTACAATGAGCAGTTCTTC. This translates into CASSYSSSYNEQFF.

The chain employs TRBV9 and TRBJ2-7; a weak D match, TRBD2 (6 bases). V was pared by 3 bases and J by 7 bases, with 20 bases between. Germline V gene data show CDR1 as SGDLS and CDR2 as YYNGEE. The length of the CDR3 is 15 residues. CDR3 nucleotides: TGTGCCAGCAGCGAGAAGGGACTTCCTAGAGAGGAGCAGTACTTC. As protein: CASSEKGLPREEQYF.

The chain links TRBV19 to TRBJ2-5; 7 nucleotides agree with TRBD2. Germline V gives CDR1 LNHDA, CDR2 SQIVND (reference sequence). The length of the CDR3 is 16 residues. The ends lost 8 bases at V and 4 bases at J; junction bases unmatched: 16. The chain's CDR3 is CASRGEGPGWVETQYF. Here the CDR3 DNA reads TGTGCCAGTCGTGGGGAGGGGCCCGGGTGGGTAGAGACCCAGTACTTC.

The J gene is TRBJ1-2, the V gene TRBV5-1, with a tentative D call TRBD1 (5 bases). Trimming shortened V by 0 bases and J by 7 bases, and 22 bases separated the two germline ends. This CDR3 has 17 amino acids. Germline V gene lookup returns CDR1 SGHRS and CDR2 YFSETQ. CDR3 amino acids: CASSLDVGASQVFGYTF. Here the CDR3 DNA reads TGCGCCAGCAGCTTGGATGTAGGGGCCTCGCAGGTGTTTGGCTACACCTTC. The full variable domain, its missing parts supplied by reference TRBV5-1 and TRBJ1-2, is KAGVTQTPRYLIKTRGQQVTLSCSPISGHRSVSWYQQTPGQGLQFLFEYFSETQRNKGNFPGRFSGRQFSNSRSEMNVSTLELGDSALYLCASSLDVGASQVFGYTFGSGTRLTVV.

This chain joins TRBV4-3 and TRBJ1-3, with 7 bases fitting TRBD1. V shed 0 bases and J 4 bases; nucleotides not matched to a gene: 6. Germline CDR1 LGHNA, CDR2 YSLEER. The CDR3 runs to 16 residues. For the CDR3, the DNA is TGCGCCAGCAGCCAAGAGACAGGGCGACCCGGAAACACCATATATTTT. It specifies CASSQETGRPGNTIYF.

This chain uses TRBV4-2 with TRBJ2-6; D is unclear. The CDR3 runs to 14 residues. Deletions cut 3 bases from V and 3 bases from J, with 6 bases between. Germline loops: CDR1 LGHNA, CDR2 YNFKEQ. CDR3 residues: CASSQSVGANVLTF. CDR3 nucleotide sequence: TGTGCCAGCAGCCAGTCAGTTGGGGCCAACGTCCTGACTTTC.

The CDR3 nucleotides are TGTGCCAGCAGTTTATCTCCTAGCAGAGAGACCCAGTACTTC. Amino acids: CASSLSPSRETQYF. This chain uses TRBV27 with TRBJ2-5, with a possible D match to TRBD2 (5 bases). V was trimmed by 0 bases and J by 4 bases, leaving 9 bases between them. Germline CDR1 and CDR2: MNHEY and SMNVEV (reference sequence). The CDR3 runs 14 residues.

The chain links TRBV14 to TRBJ2-1, with D perhaps TRBD2 (6 bases). Germline loops: CDR1 SGHDN, CDR2 FVKESK. The length of the CDR3 is 15 residues. Between the trimmed V and J ends, which lost 6 bases and 6 bases, there was a span of 18 bases. CDR3 sequence (DNA): TGTGCCAGCAGTCCTTACCTAGCGATCCTCAATGAGCAGTTCTTC. Translation: CASSPYLAILNEQFF.

J is TRBJ2-3 and V is TRBV27, with TRBD2 identical over 9 bases. V lost 0 bases and J lost 3; bases outside the gene matches: 7. CDR3 length: 17 residues. Germline CDR1 and CDR2: MNHEY and SMNVEV (reference sequence). In DNA form, the CDR3 reads TGTGCCAGCAGTTTATCGGATGGAGCGGGAGGTACAGATACGCAGTATTTT. Translating gives CASSLSDGAGGTDTQYF.

This clone was seen only once. Being one base from a much bigger clone, this may be a read error. Other DNA variants within this sample encode the same CDR3. The V call is TRBV4-1, the J call TRBJ2-1; 8 bases match TRBD1. CDR1 is MGHRA, CDR2 YSYEKL, per germline. J lost 12 bases, V lost 0 bases, and 16 bases had no gene match. The CDR3 contains 17 residues. The CDR3, as DNA: TGCGCCAGCAGCCAAGAAAGATGGGACAGGAGGCGAGAGGGGCAGTTCTTC. Protein: CASSQERWDRRREGQFF.

The CDR3 region has the DNA TGTGCCAGCAGCCCGCGGGATCAAAACTACGAGCAGTACTTC. It is translated as CASSPRDQNYEQYF. The chain combines TRBV9 with TRBJ2-7; a weak D match, TRBD2 (6 bases). V was shortened by 4 bases and J by 3 bases, with 14 bases between the two germline ends. Germline V gives CDR1 SGDLS, CDR2 YYNGEE. This CDR3 comprises 14 residues.